This is a list of T cell receptor beta chains from one sample in a study of T cell responses to AZD1222 COVID-19 vaccine. Sequenced by immunoSEQ multiplex PCR; TCRdb stores in-frame clones only, minus some. Of about 70,000 clones detected, approximately 90% appear once; the ten largest clones hold roughly 5%. The sequencing used peripheral blood, collected 28 days after the second dose of the MenACWY control vaccine. The receptors shown here come from an adult who received the MenACWY meningococcal vaccine as a control. CDR3s leave out the opening cysteine and the closing phenylalanine or tryptophan.

j_gene: TRBJ2-2
v_gene: TRBV18
CDR3aa: ASSRQTGTGELF

j_gene: TRBJ1-1
v_gene: TRBV7-9
CDR3aa: ASSPSGARVEAF

j_gene: TRBJ2-7
v_gene: TRBV6-5
CDR3aa: ASRRGVSYEQY

j_gene: TRBJ2-7
v_gene: TRBV28
CDR3aa: ASSFGGTYEQY

j_gene: TRBJ2-1
v_gene: TRBV7-2
CDR3aa: ASSLEASSYNEQF

j_gene: TRBJ1-2
v_gene: TRBV6-6
CDR3aa: ASSPFIGAIDGYT

j_gene: TRBJ2-7
v_gene: TRBV30
CDR3aa: AWSSPTGLPTEQY

j_gene: TRBJ1-5
v_gene: TRBV5-1
CDR3aa: ASSFTPATSQH

j_gene: TRBJ1-2
v_gene: TRBV25-1
CDR3aa: ASSEVGGENYGYT

j_gene: TRBJ2-7
v_gene: TRBV18
CDR3aa: ASSSTSYEQY

j_gene: TRBJ2-3
v_gene: TRBV24-1
CDR3aa: ATSDSRQRGGDCTDTQY

j_gene: TRBJ1-4
v_gene: TRBV28
CDR3aa: ASSKEAEKLF

j_gene: TRBJ2-1
v_gene: TRBV4-1
CDR3aa: ASSPYSSGSYNEQF

j_gene: TRBJ2-2
v_gene: TRBV27
CDR3aa: ASRDRVPTGELF

j_gene: TRBJ1-3
v_gene: TRBV2
CDR3aa: ASSWASSGNTIY

j_gene: TRBJ2-5
v_gene: TRBV6-1
CDR3aa: ASSEAFSGGPGTQY

j_gene: TRBJ2-1
v_gene: TRBV25-1
CDR3aa: ASMFGSSYNEQF

j_gene: TRBJ1-5
v_gene: TRBV19
CDR3aa: ASTPTSGKHQPQH

j_gene: TRBJ2-1
v_gene: TRBV10-3
CDR3aa: AIRQGSSYNEQF

j_gene: TRBJ1-1
v_gene: TRBV5-1
CDR3aa: ASSSDRGQLAEAF

j_gene: TRBJ1-3
v_gene: TRBV7-9
CDR3aa: ASSSPLRSGSSGNTIY

j_gene: TRBJ2-2
v_gene: TRBV10-3
CDR3aa: AISEDGANTGELF

j_gene: TRBJ1-1
v_gene: TRBV7-2
CDR3aa: ASSDRDKNTEAF

j_gene: TRBJ2-5
v_gene: TRBV6-5
CDR3aa: ASSREETQY

j_gene: TRBJ1-1
v_gene: TRBV7-9
CDR3aa: ASSLRDRAGIPNTEAF

j_gene: TRBJ2-5
v_gene: TRBV10-3
CDR3aa: AISARTGSRETQY

j_gene: TRBJ1-2
v_gene: TRBV6-5
CDR3aa: ASSKLQDTYGYT

j_gene: TRBJ1-2
v_gene: TRBV28
CDR3aa: ASRRTGGYGYT

j_gene: TRBJ2-7
v_gene: TRBV5-6
CDR3aa: ASRLAGRTLEQY